One and the same sample provided the 27 T cell receptor beta chains below, sequenced in a study of OX40 agonist ivuxolimab in advanced cancers. Sequenced by immunoSEQ multiplex PCR; TCRdb stores in-frame clones only, minus some. The profile shows over 80,000 clones, about nine tenths of them singletons. The source was CD4+ or CD8+ T cells sorted from blood, collected in a trial of the OX40 agonist ivuxolimab. These receptors were obtained from an adult with an advanced solid tumor such as melanoma, head and neck, liver or kidney cancer.

The J gene is TRBJ1-2, the V gene TRBV6-5; a weak D match, TRBD1 (5 bases). The germline V gene has CDR1 MNHEY and CDR2 SVGAGI. This CDR3 has 13 residues. Trimming removed 6 bases from V and 2 bases from J, with 10 bases in between. The CDR3 sequence is CASSLRDNYGYTF. CDR3 sequence (DNA): TGTGCCAGCAGCCTCCGGGACAACTATGGCTACACCTTC.

The genes are TRBV6-6 and TRBJ2-7, with D possibly matching TRBD1 (6 bases). Germline-derived CDR1 and CDR2 are MNHNY and SVGAGI (reference sequence). The CDR3 consists of 14 residues. V was clipped by 5 bases and J by 1 base, with 12 bases between them. CDR3 sequence: CASSTGTISYEQYF. The CDR3 bases are TGTGCCAGCAGTACCGGGACAATATCCTACGAGCAGTACTTC.

This clone was counted between two and nine times. The gene calls are TRBV7-2 and TRBJ1-2; 7 nucleotides agree with TRBD1. Trimming cost V 6 bases and J 8 bases; bases outside gene matches: 12. CDR3 size: 14 residues. CDR1 and CDR2 from the germline V gene are SGHTA and FQGNSA. In nucleotides, the CDR3 is TGTGCCAGCAGTCCCTCAGGGGGACTACGAGGCTACACCTTC. This gives the protein CASSPSGGLRGYTF.

CDR3 residues: CSVVQGPDTQYF. The CDR3 DNA reads TGCAGCGTGGTACAGGGGCCAGATACGCAGTATTTT. J is TRBJ2-3 and V is TRBV29-1; 7 bases are shared with TRBD1. There are 12 residues in the CDR3. With V trimmed by 6 bases and J by 4 bases, 4 bases remained unmatched. Germline V gene lookup returns CDR1 SQVTM and CDR2 ANQGSEA.

The V call is TRBV19, the J call TRBJ2-3; D unclear. The CDR3 is 14 amino acids. V lost 6 bases and J 0 bases, leaving 10 bases between the germline ends. Germline CDR1 is LNHDA and CDR2 is SQIVND (reference sequence). CDR3 residues: CASRKSISTDTQYF. CDR3 coding DNA: TGTGCCAGTAGAAAGTCAATTAGCACAGATACGCAGTATTTT.

The rearrangement uses TRBV6-5 and TRBJ1-2; D is possibly TRBD1 (6 bases). Germline CDR1 reads MNHEY; CDR2 reads SVGAGI. There are 14 residues in the CDR3. Trimming cost V 2 bases and J 2 bases, with 9 bases left between them. CDR3 coding DNA: TGTGCCAGCAGTTACCTCCAGGGGAACTATGGCTACACCTTC. Protein: CASSYLQGNYGYTF.

V and J are TRBV5-4 and TRBJ1-2; D unresolved. The ends were cut back, 4 bases at V and 4 bases at J, with 14 bases in the middle. The CDR3 loop spans 14 amino acids. Germline V lookup: CDR1 SGHNT, CDR2 YYREEE (reference sequence). The CDR3 loop reads CASSQVEYLYGYTF. The CDR3 nucleotides read TGTGCCAGCAGCCAAGTAGAGTACCTCTATGGCTACACCTTC. Full variable domain (missing parts from reference TRBV5-4 and TRBJ1-2): ETGVTQSPTHLIKTRGQQVTLRCSSQSGHNTVSWYQQALGQGPQFIFQYYREEENGRGNFPPRFSGLQFPNYSSELNVNALELDDSALYLCASSQVEYLYGYTFGSGTRLTVV.

The V call is TRBV6-5, the J call TRBJ1-1, with D hard to call. The CDR3 runs 14 residues. Per the germline V gene, CDR1 is MNHEY and CDR2 is SVGAGI. V was cut by 2 bases and J by 3 bases, with 10 bases left in between. CDR3 sequence: CASSYNRVDTEAFF. The CDR3 DNA reads TGTGCCAGCAGTTACAACCGGGTAGACACTGAAGCTTTCTTT.

The chain joins TRBV5-8 to TRBJ1-4, with D unresolved. The CDR3 has 14 residues. Trimming removed 0 bases at V and 8 bases at J, with 11 bases between. The germline V gene has CDR1 SGHTS and CDR2 YDEGEE. CDR3 amino acids: CASSLGVATEKLFF. CDR3 bases: TGTGCCAGCAGCTTGGGGGTGGCGACCGAAAAACTGTTTTTT.

This clone was found once. The rearrangement uses TRBV5-5 and TRBJ2-3; either TRBD1 or TRBD2 may supply D (5 bases each). Trimming took off 2 bases at V and 4 bases at J, with 8 bases between the two ends. The CDR3 covers 13 residues. Germline V CDR1 and CDR2: SGHKS, YYEKEE (reference sequence). The DNA for the CDR3 is TGTGCCAGCAGCTTTCGAGGGGCAGATACGCAGTATTTT. It encodes CASSFRGADTQYF.

This clone was picked up a small number of times. The CDR3 DNA sequence: TGTGCCAGCAGCGCCTTAGTCCGAGACAGCGGCTATGGCTACACCTTC. It codes for CASSALVRDSGYGYTF. This sequence joins TRBV5-5 and TRBJ1-2, with D perhaps matching TRBD1 (5 bases). This CDR3 region has 16 residues. Germline CDR1 SGHKS, CDR2 YYEKEE (reference sequence). V lost 4 bases and J 4 bases, leaving 20 bases between the germline ends.

The genes are TRBV7-6 and TRBJ2-3; TRBD2 is a possible D gene (6 bases). Germline assignment: CDR1 SGHVS and CDR2 FNYEAQ. The CDR3 consists of 16 residues. Deletions cut 2 bases from V and 3 bases from J, with 15 bases between. Here the CDR3 reads CASSLYRAGRTDTQYF. The CDR3 coding sequence is TGTGCCAGCAGCTTATACCGGGCGGGAAGGACAGATACGCAGTATTTT.

The V call is TRBV7-2, the J call TRBJ2-2; the match to TRBD2 covers 12 bases. CDR1 is SGHTA and CDR2 is FQGNSA in the germline V gene. After removal of 4 bases from V and 5 bases from J, the junction contained 8 bases not matched to a gene. The CDR3 sequence is 17 residues long. The CDR3 DNA reads TGTGCCAGCAGCTCGACTAGCGGGGGACCATTTACCGGGGAGCTGTTTTTT. Translating gives CASSSTSGGPFTGELFF.

The chain links TRBV6-6 to TRBJ1-5; no clear D gene. This CDR3 contains 12 residues. Trimming pared 2 bases from V and 8 bases from J, leaving 7 bases between. The germline V gene encodes CDR1 MNHNY and CDR2 SVGAGI (reference sequence). CDR3 sequence reads: CASSYPSKPQHF. The CDR3 coding sequence is TGTGCCAGCAGTTACCCGAGTAAGCCCCAGCATTTT.

The chain is built from TRBV11-3 and TRBJ2-7; 7 positions match TRBD2. Per the germline V gene, CDR1 is SGHNT and CDR2 is YENEEA. With V trimmed by 4 bases and J by 3 bases, 6 bases remained unmatched. The CDR3 is 14 residues long. The CDR3 loop reads CASSSTGRVYEQYF. The CDR3 DNA sequence: TGTGCCAGCAGCTCGACTGGGAGGGTCTACGAGCAGTACTTC.

This chain joins TRBV7-2 and TRBJ2-7; TRBD2 is a possible D gene (6 bases). Looked up from germline, CDR1 is SGHTA and CDR2 is FQGNSA. V gave up 5 bases and J gave up 3 bases, with 17 bases separating them. The CDR3 length is 15 residues. DNA of the CDR3: TGTGCCAGCAGCCCCCTGTCGGGGGACCTCTACGAGCAGTACTTC. Protein product: CASSPLSGDLYEQYF.

This chain joins TRBV5-1 and TRBJ1-1, with no clear D. Germline values: CDR1 SGHRS, CDR2 YFSETQ. The CDR3 runs 14 residues. The V gene lost 2 bases and the J gene lost 1 base, with 9 bases spanning the gap. The CDR3 here is CASSFGEGNTEAFF. CDR3 in DNA: TGCGCCAGCAGCTTTGGGGAGGGGAACACTGAAGCTTTCTTT.

This clone was detected once. J is TRBJ2-5 and V is TRBV29-1, with 9 bases matching TRBD2. Trimming removed 7 bases from V and 2 bases from J; junction bases left unmatched: 2. The V gene's germline CDR1 is SQVTM and CDR2 ANQGSEA. The CDR3 length is 12 residues. CDR3 sequence (DNA): TGCAGCGGGACTAGCGTACAAGAGACCCAGTACTTC. Amino acids: CSGTSVQETQYF.

CDR3 nucleotides: TGCGCCAGCAGCTTCTCCGGGACGGTGGACACTGAAGCTTTCTTT. Translated: CASSFSGTVDTEAFF. The J gene is TRBJ1-1, the V gene TRBV5-1; tentatively, D is TRBD1 (5 bases). The CDR3 length is 15 residues. The V and J ends lost 2 bases and 3 bases respectively, with 14 bases between them. Germline V lookup: CDR1 SGHRS, CDR2 YFSETQ.

The V and J genes are TRBV27 and TRBJ1-2; 9 bases map to TRBD1. The V gene end was trimmed by 6 bases and the J gene end by 4 bases; junction bases not matched to a gene: 6. CDR1 is MNHEY and CDR2 is SMNVEV in the germline V gene (reference sequence). The CDR3 totals 14 residues. The DNA for the CDR3 is TGTGCCAGCAGCACCGCGGGACAGGGCTATGGCTACACCTTC. This encodes CASSTAGQGYGYTF.

The DNA for the CDR3 is TGTGCCAGCAGTGAGAAATACGGGGGGCTTAGCAATCAGCCCCAGCATTTT. The encoded protein is CASSEKYGGLSNQPQHF. The V and J genes are TRBV6-1 and TRBJ1-5; perhaps TRBD1 as D (6 bases). CDR3 length: 17 residues. Trimming left V 3 bases short and J 0 bases short, with 15 bases between. Germline CDR1 reads MNHNS; CDR2 reads SASEGT.

The chain uses TRBV28 and TRBJ1-5; D may be TRBD1 (6 bases). The V gene's germline CDR1 is MDHEN and CDR2 SYDVKM. V lost 6 bases and J lost 2, with 11 bases in between. This CDR3 has 14 amino acids. DNA for the CDR3: TGTGCCAGCAGGTCCAGGGGCGGCAATCAGCCCCAGCATTTT. The encoded protein is CASRSRGGNQPQHF.

In nucleotides, the CDR3 is TGTGCCAGCAGCTTGGTTGGTAGCCGTGCAGATACGCAGTATTTT. This translates into CASSLVGSRADTQYF. The chain is built from TRBV5-4 and TRBJ2-3; the D is unclear. The length of the CDR3 is 15 residues. V dropped 0 bases and J dropped 4 bases, with 12 bases sitting between them. Germline assignment: CDR1 SGHNT and CDR2 YYREEE (reference sequence).

The gene calls are TRBV15 and TRBJ2-7, with D possibly TRBD2 on 7 matching bases. Trimming stripped 4 bases from V and 5 bases from J, with 15 bases between. Germline V CDR1 and CDR2: LNHNV, YYDKDF (reference sequence). The CDR3 contains 14 residues. The CDR3 nucleotides are TGTGCCACCAGCAAGGGGGGGAGTACCCACGAGCAGTACTTC. Amino acid sequence: CATSKGGSTHEQYF. The full variable domain, in which reference TRBV15 and TRBJ2-7 provide the parts outside the CDR3, is DAMVIQNPRYQVTQFGKPVTLSCSQTLNHNVMYWYQQKSSQAPKLLFHYYDKDFNNEADTPDNFQSRRPNTSFCFLDIRSPGLGDTAMYLCATSKGGSTHEQYFGPGTRLTVT.

The chain is built from TRBV4-2 and TRBJ2-1; a weak D match, TRBD2 (5 bases). The CDR3 is made up of 14 amino acids. Germline V gene data show CDR1 as LGHNA and CDR2 as YNFKEQ. V lost 4 bases and J 7 bases, leaving 14 bases between the germline ends. Written as DNA, the CDR3 is TGTGCCAGCAGCCCTGGGGAGAGTGTAAATGAGCAGTTCTTC. This gives the protein CASSPGESVNEQFF.

V is TRBV5-8 and J is TRBJ2-2, with a weak D call TRBD1 (7 bases). The V end was cut by 3 bases, the J end by 4 bases, with 16 bases between. The CDR3 sequence is 16 residues long. Germline CDR1 reads SGHTS; CDR2 reads YDEGEE. The CDR3 sequence is CASSSWAGQLTGELFF. The CDR3 region has the DNA TGTGCCAGCAGCTCGTGGGCGGGACAGCTCACCGGGGAGCTGTTTTTT. The full variable domain, its missing parts supplied by reference TRBV5-8 and TRBJ2-2, is EAGVTQSPTHLIKTRGQQATLRCSPISGHTSVYWYQQALGLGLQFLLWYDEGEERNRGNFPPRFSGRQFPNYSSELNVNALELEDSALYLCASSSWAGQLTGELFFGEGSRLTVL.

This clone showed up just once. The chain uses TRBV28 and TRBJ2-2; 11 nucleotides agree with TRBD2. J lost 9 bases, V lost 11 bases, and 11 bases had no gene match. Germline V gene sequence: CDR1 MDHEN, CDR2 SYDVKM. The CDR3 loop spans 14 amino acids. The CDR3 DNA follows: TGTGCCGGTAAACTAGCGGGGGACCACCGGGAGCTGTTTTTT. The encoded protein is CAGKLAGDHRELFF.